This TCR beta chain is from a study of blood T cell repertoires in COVID-19. The method was immunoSEQ multiplex PCR; TCRdb's version includes in-frame clones alone and lacks a portion of them. This sample carries roughly 74,000 clones, around 90% of them seen once, and the ten largest clones take more than 1.5%. Material: peripheral blood. The clonotype comes from a woman at least 80 years old with active or convalescent COVID-19.

The CDR3 protein is CASSPDAGYSNQPQHF. Written as DNA, the CDR3 is TGTGCCAGCTCACCAGACGCAGGATATAGCAATCAGCCCCAGCATTTT. The J gene is TRBJ1-5, the V gene TRBV18; D gene ambiguous. Looked up from germline, CDR1 is KGHSH and CDR2 is LQKENI. V was cut by 2 bases and J by 0 bases, with 11 bases left in between. The CDR3 totals 16 residues.